These T cell receptor beta chains were read from a single sample in a study of lymphopenia after photon versus proton radiotherapy. This table comes from immunoSEQ multiplex PCR, and its TCRdb copy is limited to in-frame clones, with some not included. The sample lists 70,000 or so clones; 85% to 95% were seen once. Here the sequenced sample was peripheral blood, taken from a patient treated with photon-based radiotherapy. All receptors derive from a woman aged 40-49 years with cholangiocarcinoma. CDR3s include the opening cysteine and the closing phenylalanine or tryptophan. A D gene is named only where the DNA matches it firmly. Clone size is shown for a subset of rows, as once, few, many or a class of expanded clone.

abundance,v_gene,j_gene,d_gene,len,CDR3aa
NA,TRBV4-2,TRBJ2-1,NA,12,CASSPRGGGQFF
NA,TRBV6-1,TRBJ1-3,TRBD1,17,CASSQGTGGFSGNTIYF
NA,TRBV10-2,TRBJ1-2,NA,15,CASSEGVTGATGYTF
NA,TRBV30,TRBJ2-2,NA,15,CAWSVIPQGNGELFF
NA,TRBV19,TRBJ2-1,TRBD2,15,CASSIGALAYNEQFF
NA,TRBV30,TRBJ1-4,TRBD1,15,CAWRRSTGANEKLFF
NA,TRBV4-1,TRBJ2-5,NA,12,CASSQEGLTQYF
NA,TRBV5-4,TRBJ2-1,TRBD2,18,CASRRLAGGLSSYNEQFF
NA,TRBV4-2,TRBJ1-4,NA,16,CASSHGKVGKFEKLFF
NA,TRBV6-1,TRBJ1-5,NA,15,CASTMTLNSNQPQHF
NA,TRBV5-1,TRBJ1-3,NA,16,CASSSTTDFSGNTIYF
once,TRBV9,TRBJ1-2,TRBD1,14,CASSAYGTVYGYTF
NA,TRBV27,TRBJ2-1,NA,15,CASSLGQGRFDEQFF
NA,TRBV10-3,TRBJ1-3,NA,14,CAIRGRSSGNTIYF
NA,TRBV4-2,TRBJ2-1,NA,15,CASSQQTGQLKEQFF
NA,TRBV6-1,TRBJ1-1,NA,15,CASTRGSTLNTEAFF
once,TRBV5-1,TRBJ2-5,TRBD1,15,CASSGGQGQVETQYF
NA,TRBV5-6,TRBJ1-1,NA,15,CASSLNGGDRTEAFF
NA,TRBV12-5,TRBJ1-6,NA,16,CASGLVLGVNNSPLHF
once,TRBV9,TRBJ2-4,NA,15,CASSPHLDIKNIQYF
NA,TRBV19,TRBJ2-1,NA,13,CASTPQGNDEQFF
NA,TRBV5-1,TRBJ1-5,TRBD1,13,CASRQGESQPQHF
NA,TRBV10-2,TRBJ1-1,NA,13,CASSVLMNTEAFF
NA,TRBV29-1,TRBJ1-5,NA,13,CSAREGLNQPQHF
NA,TRBV23-1,TRBJ1-4,NA,16,CASSRQEPWSLEKLFF
NA,TRBV27,TRBJ2-5,NA,13,CASSFERRETQYF
NA,TRBV9,TRBJ1-4,NA,17,CASSVEGPGILGEKLFF
NA,TRBV9,TRBJ2-2,NA,13,CASSSDPSRELFF
NA,TRBV2,TRBJ2-7,NA,17,CASSEQSPGRRFYEQYF
NA,TRBV4-3,TRBJ1-2,TRBD1,15,CASSPGQASDYGYTF
NA,TRBV7-9,TRBJ2-7,TRBD1,16,CASSLATGLSSYEQYF
NA,TRBV30,TRBJ1-2,TRBD1,13,CAWSVRDRGPNTF
NA,TRBV19,TRBJ2-1,NA,12,CASSIGGNEQFF
NA,TRBV27,TRBJ2-1,NA,13,CASYRDPYNEQFF
NA,TRBV10-1,TRBJ1-2,TRBD1,19,CASHLALYLEARTGCGYTF
NA,TRBV9,TRBJ2-2,NA,15,CASSRGAGHTGELFF
NA,TRBV7-9,TRBJ2-4,TRBD1,14,CASSLEGASNIQYF
NA,TRBV6-1,TRBJ1-6,NA,11,CASSEYSPLHF
NA,TRBV11-2,TRBJ1-5,NA,15,CASSLGRWGNQPQHF
NA,TRBV9,TRBJ1-2,NA,13,CASSEGGDYGYTF
NA,TRBV6-5,TRBJ1-1,NA,12,CASSSPGTEAFF
NA,TRBV6-5,TRBJ1-5,NA,13,CASSWTVNQPQHF
NA,TRBV7-9,TRBJ2-2,NA,16,CASSLSGGAATGELFF
NA,TRBV27,TRBJ2-5,NA,15,CASSDGPFLQETQYF
NA,TRBV4-3,TRBJ1-1,TRBD1,20,CASSQEWYETGVLGNTEAFF
NA,TRBV2,TRBJ1-2,TRBD1,15,CASSEGGTALYGYTF
NA,TRBV5-1,TRBJ1-5,NA,13,CASSFSGDQPQHF